The 6 T cell receptor beta chains given below trace back to one sample, sequenced in a study of prognosis after radiotherapy for stage I lung cancer. From genomic DNA, TCR beta CDR3 was amplified by two-round multiplex PCR. TRBV and TRBJ genes each had their own specific primers in first-round PCR. Each CDR3 protein gets one entry after TCRdb re-called the multiplex PCR reads with MiXCR. The repertoire holds 45,000 to 60,000 distinct CDR3 sequences, with approximately 30% as singletons. The starting material was PBMCs, obtained before or after stereotactic body radiation therapy (not recorded which). The receptors come from a donor over 45 with non-small cell lung cancer.

The sample holds many counts of this clonotype. The gene calls are TRBV11-2 and TRBJ1-1; the D is unclear. V was pared by 7 bases and J by 3 bases, with 15 bases between. In germline, CDR1 is SGHAT, CDR2 FQNNGV. The CDR3 contains 14 residues. The DNA of the CDR3 is TGTGCCAGCAACCAGATTGTCGCGGACACTGAAGCTTTCTTT. The encoded protein is CASNQIVADTEAFF.

This clonotype was recorded many times. This chain joins TRBV19 and TRBJ1-5; D gene ambiguous. The V and J ends lost 0 bases and 7 bases respectively, with 10 bases between them. Germline V gives CDR1 LNHDA, CDR2 SQIVND (reference sequence). This CDR3 comprises 14 residues. The CDR3 DNA reads TGTGCCAGTAGTATAGACACTAGCCTCCAGCCCCAGCATTTT. This sequence encodes CASSIDTSLQPQHF.

In this sample, this clonotype turned up a few times. This could be a read error, since a much larger clone is one nucleotide away. The J gene is TRBJ2-5, the V gene TRBV11-2, with 9 bases that match TRBD2. The germline V gene encodes CDR1 SGHAT and CDR2 FQNNGV. The V segment lost 6 bases and the J segment 5 bases; nucleotides outside the gene matches: 7. The CDR3 runs 14 residues. CDR3 DNA sequence: TGTGCCAGCAGACGACTAGCGGTTAGGGAGACCCAGTACTTC. Amino acid sequence: CASRRLAVRETQYF. The full variable domain, completed using reference TRBV11-2 and TRBJ2-5, is EAGVAQSPRYKIIEKRQSVAFWCNPISGHATLYWYQQILGQGPKLLIQFQNNGVVDDSQLPKDRFSAERLKGVDSTLKIQPAKLEDSAVYLCASRRLAVRETQYFGPGTRLLVL.

Ten or more counts support this clonotype. V gene TRBV9 combines with J gene TRBJ1-2; unclear D gene. Trimming removed 4 bases at V and 4 bases at J, with 14 bases between. Germline CDR1 reads SGDLS; CDR2 reads YYNGEE. This CDR3 is 14 amino acids long. CDR3 nucleotides: TGTGCCAGCAGCCCTCATCCCACCAGCTATGGCTACACCTTC. Protein sequence: CASSPHPTSYGYTF.

The chain uses TRBV6-1 and TRBJ2-4, with unresolved D. The V end lost 4 bases, the J end lost 4 bases, and 14 bases lay between the germline ends. The germline gives CDR1 MNHNS, CDR2 SASEGT. This CDR3 has 15 amino acids. CDR3 in DNA: TGTGCCAGCAGTGCGGACCACCATGCTAAAAACATTCAGTACTTC. It yields the protein CASSADHHAKNIQYF.

The chain's CDR3 is CASSMQGAINQPQHF. The DNA for the CDR3 is TGTGCCAGTAGTATGCAGGGGGCTATCAATCAGCCCCAGCATTTT. The chain joins TRBV19 to TRBJ1-5, with 8 bases fitting TRBD1. The ends lost 3 bases at V and 3 bases at J; junction bases unmatched: 4. The length of the CDR3 is 15 residues. The germline V gene has CDR1 LNHDA and CDR2 SQIVND (reference sequence).